Here is one T cell receptor beta chain with its context. The source of the sample is a study of control samples from healthy donors and cancer patients. Looked up from germline, CDR1 is SGHTA and CDR2 is FQGNSA. This CDR3 has 14 amino acids. V shed 4 bases and J 2 bases; nucleotides not matched to a gene: 2. TCRdb keeps only in-frame clones here, not all; method: immunoSEQ multiplex PCR. The sample lists about 160,000 clones; 70% to 90% were seen once. Sequenced sample: blood. The chain recombines TRBV7-2 with TRBJ2-1, with 7 bases fitting TRBD1. The TCR was taken from a man younger than 40 in good health. The CDR3 DNA is TGTGCCAGCAGCTCCGACAGGGCCTACAATGAGCAGTTCTTC. The encoded protein is CASSSDRAYNEQFF.